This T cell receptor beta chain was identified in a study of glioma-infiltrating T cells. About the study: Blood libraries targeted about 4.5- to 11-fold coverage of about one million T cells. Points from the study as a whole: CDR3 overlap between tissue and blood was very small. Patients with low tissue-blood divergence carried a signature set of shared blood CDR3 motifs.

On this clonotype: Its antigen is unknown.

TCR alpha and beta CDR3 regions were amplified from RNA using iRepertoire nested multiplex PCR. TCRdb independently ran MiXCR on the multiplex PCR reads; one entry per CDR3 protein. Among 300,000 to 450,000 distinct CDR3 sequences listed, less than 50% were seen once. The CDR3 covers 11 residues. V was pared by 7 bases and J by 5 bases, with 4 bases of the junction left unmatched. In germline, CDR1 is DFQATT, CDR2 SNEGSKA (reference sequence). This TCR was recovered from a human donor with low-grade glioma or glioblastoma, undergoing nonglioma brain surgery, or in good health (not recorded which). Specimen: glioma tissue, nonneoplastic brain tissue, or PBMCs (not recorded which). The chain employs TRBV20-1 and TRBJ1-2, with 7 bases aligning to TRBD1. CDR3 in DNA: TGCAGTGTAGACAGGGATTATGGCTACACCTTC. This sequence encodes CSVDRDYGYTF.